This entry concerns a single T cell receptor beta chain. As yet, its antigen is unknown. Clones were sequenced by immunoSEQ multiplex PCR, and TCRdb holds only the in-frame ones, with some missing. The table shows about 26,000 clones, with roughly 82% occurring only once. The data belong to a study of somatic mutations in cytotoxic T cells in rheumatoid arthritis. The CDR3 sequence is 16 residues long. CDR1 is MNHNS and CDR2 is SASEGT in the germline V gene. The J segment lost 4 bases and the V segment lost 2 bases, leaving 8 bases of the junction unmatched. Isolating CD4+ and CD8+ cells involved positive magnetic bead selection on an AutoMACS. Their purity was then checked by flow cytometry. Study findings and constraints: CD8+ T cells showed clonality that did not differ significantly between patients with rheumatoid arthritis and age-matched healthy controls.

The chain is built from TRBV6-1 and TRBJ1-5; TRBD1 agrees at 7 bases. Sequenced sample: CD8+ T cells sorted from blood. The sequence derives from a man aged 50 or older in good health. The CDR3 bases are TGTGCCAGCAGTGAATTCTTAGGGGGCGAGAATCAGCCCCAGCATTTT. Protein: CASSEFLGGENQPQHF.